This T cell receptor (beta chain) was profiled in a study of cytomegalovirus exposure and HLA in healthy donors. The PCR made use of 60 Vbeta and 13 Jbeta primers. Sequenced by immunoSEQ multiplex PCR; TCRdb stores in-frame clones only, minus some. The sample includes under 200,000 clones, around 80% of them seen just once. Looked up from germline, CDR1 is KGHSY and CDR2 is FQNENV. Trimming took 8 bases from V and 1 from J; bases not matched to a gene: 10. The CDR3 runs to 16 residues. Concerning this clone: Its matching antigen is unknown.

Nobody recorded the CMV serostatus of this donor. General study points: Further analysis, carried out later, found HLA-associated TCR beta chains more clonally expanded than equally common other chains.

The clonotype comes from a human donor in good health. The rearrangement uses TRBV16 and TRBJ2-2; 7 nucleotides agree with TRBD2. The sequenced sample was PBMCs. The CDR3, as DNA: TGTGCCAGCTTCCTTCAAGCGGGGATGAACACCGGGGAGCTGTTTTTT. Translation: CASFLQAGMNTGELFF.